These 8 T cell receptor beta chains came from one sample sequenced in a study of T cell repertoires in cytomegalovirus infection. MiXCR, run by TCRdb on the reads, gives a single entry per CDR3 protein. The profile shows roughly 990,000 distinct CDR3 sequences, roughly 30% of them singletons. Their target antigens are unknown. This specimen consisted of cultured CD8+ T cells from PBMCs, obtained from culture after CMV antigen stimulation. The receptors originated from a human donor in good health (CMV status not recorded). Some clones in this sample may be carry-over from other donors' samples.

The V gene is TRBV6-5, the J gene TRBJ1-2, with 7 bases aligning to TRBD1. The germline V gene has CDR1 MNHEY and CDR2 SVGAGI. The CDR3 sequence is 15 residues long. V dropped 0 bases and J dropped 6; count of bases not matched to a gene: 7. CDR3 region: CASSYSTGTEDGYTF. The CDR3 DNA reads as TGTGCCAGCAGTTACTCGACCGGGACAGAAGATGGCTACACCTTC.

This clonotype was detected only a few times. The V call is TRBV7-4, the J call TRBJ2-7, with a possible D match to TRBD2 (6 bases). The length of the CDR3 is 13 residues. Germline V lookup: CDR1 SGHVT, CDR2 SQSDAQ. The ends were cut back, 7 bases at V and 3 bases at J, with 13 bases in the middle. The CDR3 nucleotides read TGTGCCAGCACCCCGGGAGCCGGCTACGAGCAGTACTTC. It is translated as CASTPGAGYEQYF.

In its sample, this clonotype was seen many times. The chain couples TRBV6-6 to TRBJ1-1, with 8 bases matching TRBD1. Germline V lookup: CDR1 MNHNY, CDR2 SVGAGI (reference sequence). J was trimmed by 4 bases and V by 5 bases; bases with no gene match: 6. The CDR3 has 14 amino acids. The CDR3 loop reads CASSIQGGVTEAFF. CDR3 in DNA: TGTGCCAGCAGTATACAGGGGGGAGTCACTGAAGCTTTCTTT.

V is TRBV6-1 and J is TRBJ2-5; D perhaps matches TRBD2 (6 bases). V was shortened by 9 bases and J by 5 bases, with 16 bases between the two germline ends. The CDR3 runs 13 residues. Germline V CDR1 and CDR2: MNHNS, SASEGT. CDR3 residues: CARGGMGMETQYF. The CDR3 DNA is TGTGCCAGAGGAGGGATGGGGATGGAGACCCAGTACTTC.

This clonotype was observed at least ten times. The chain couples TRBV7-8 to TRBJ1-1; no firm D call. In germline, CDR1 is SGHVS, CDR2 FQNEAQ. The CDR3 spans 17 residues. Trimming took off 1 base at V and 1 base at J, with 16 bases between the two ends. The CDR3 is CASSLENLRVANTEAFF. The DNA for the CDR3 is TGTGCCAGCAGCTTAGAGAATCTGAGGGTAGCGAACACTGAAGCTTTCTTT. Full variable domain (outside the CDR3, taken from reference TRBV7-8 and TRBJ1-1): GAGVSQSPRYKVAKRGQDVALRCDPISGHVSLFWYQQALGQGPEFLTYFQNEAQLDKSGLPSDRFFAERPEGSVSTLKIQRTQQEDSAVYLCASSLENLRVANTEAFFGQGTRLTVV.

This clonotype has only a few counts. The chain employs TRBV7-9 and TRBJ1-2; D is uncertain. V was trimmed by 1 base and J by 10 bases, leaving 7 bases between them. The CDR3 is 11 amino acids. CDR1 SEHNR and CDR2 FQNEAQ come from the germline V gene (reference sequence). CDR3 DNA: TGTGCCAGCAGCTTAGAAGTACACTACACCTTC. Residues: CASSLEVHYTF.

About this clonotype itself: An end of the junction differs from the germline gene, which may be a read error. This sequence joins TRBV12-5 and TRBJ2-1, with 10 bases lining up with TRBD1. The CDR3 totals 17 residues. CDR1 and CDR2 (germline): LGHNT, FRNRAP. The CDR3 here is CATGFPRDRGHYNEQFF. The CDR3 DNA follows: TGTGCTACTGGTTTCCCCCGGGACAGGGGCCACTACAATGAGCAGTTCTTC.

The genes are TRBV28 and TRBJ2-7; D may match TRBD1 or TRBD2 (5 bases each). The CDR3 spans 13 residues. V shed 2 bases and J shed 6 bases, with 11 bases lying between them. Germline V gene lookup returns CDR1 MDHEN and CDR2 SYDVKM. CDR3 region: CASSLGPGAEQYF. The CDR3 DNA reads as TGTGCCAGCAGTTTAGGTCCCGGGGCCGAGCAGTACTTC.